This T cell receptor (beta chain) was recorded in a study of human T cells and chemical hapten exposure. Background on the study: For the roughly 26-week duration of the study, patients were given weekly doses of diphenylcyclopropenone on the scalp. TCR yield per sample varied, mainly due to pooled library volumes.

Individual cDNA molecules had unique molecular identifiers attached to them by the library. Under the authors' procedure: There were a median of around 97,000 TCRs per sample, with a range from about 23,224 to 690,600. TCRdb reprocessed the RACE reads via MiXCR and lists one record per CDR3 protein. The V and J calls follow TCRdb's processing rather than the paper's. In the table there are about 350,000 distinct CDR3 sequences, around 6% of which are singletons. Noted time point: patch test 2, 6 weeks after DPC sensitization. Indicated treatment: therapeutic diphenylcyclopropenone sensitization with weekly scalp DPC. Trimming left V 4 bases short and J 2 bases short, with 13 bases between. This CDR3 has 15 residues. CDR1 and CDR2 (germline): LGHDT, YNNKEL (reference sequence).

The genes are TRBV3-1 and TRBJ2-3; perhaps TRBD2 as D (6 bases). The input for sequencing was whole blood, taken in connection with sensitization to the hapten diphenylcyclopropenone (DPC). The sequence came from a woman aged 18-29 years with alopecia areata. Some clones in this sample may be carry-over from other donors' samples. This CDR3 is CASSRVAENTDTQYF. DNA for the CDR3: TGTGCCAGCAGCCGGGTAGCGGAGAACACAGATACGCAGTATTTT.